This passage covers 9 T cell receptor beta chains from one sample sequenced in a study of T-cell reconstitution after alpha-beta-depleted transplantation in children. For TCRbeta, the library was prepared with unique molecular identifiers. TCRdb re-called the PCR reads through MiXCR, storing one row per CDR3 protein. The sample shows a few hundred thousand distinct CDR3 sequences, about 14% of them seen only once. The sequencing used PBMCs, collected from the stem cell graft. The receptor set was obtained from a human donor who donated a stem cell graft to a child with Fanconi anemia.

This clonotype was picked up many times. The chain recombines TRBV7-9 with TRBJ2-2; TRBD2 matches at 8 bases. Looked up from germline, CDR1 is SEHNR and CDR2 is FQNEAQ (reference sequence). With 5 bases clipped from V and 0 bases from J, the junction kept 5 bases outside the gene matches. The CDR3 extends over 16 amino acids. CDR3 nucleotide sequence: TGTGCCAGCAGCCCGCGGGAGGCGGCGAACACCGGGGAGCTGTTTTTT. Protein sequence: CASSPREAANTGELFF.

This sequence joins TRBV7-2 and TRBJ2-5; D call uncertain. V dropped 3 bases and J dropped 5 bases, with 16 bases sitting between them. Germline lookup yields CDR1 SGHTA and CDR2 FQGNSA. The length of the CDR3 is 15 residues. The CDR3 region has the DNA TGTGCCAGCAGCTTTGGTAGCCTCGAGATCGAGACCCAGTACTTC. Amino acids: CASSFGSLEIETQYF.

This clonotype appeared a few times. V and J are TRBV27 and TRBJ2-3; D unresolved. The CDR3 covers 10 residues. The germline CDR1 and CDR2 sequences are MNHEY and SMNVEV (reference sequence). The ends were cut back, 9 bases at V and 5 bases at J, with 6 bases in the middle. The CDR3 sequence: CARNLDTQYF. The CDR3, as DNA: TGTGCCAGAAATCTAGATACGCAGTATTTT.

The chain uses TRBV7-9 and TRBJ2-3, with no clear D. This CDR3 region has 14 residues. Trimming cost V 2 bases and J 4 bases, with 10 bases left between them. The germline CDR1 and CDR2 sequences are SEHNR and FQNEAQ (reference sequence). This CDR3 reads CASSLKGSSDTQYF. The CDR3 DNA sequence: TGTGCCAGCAGCTTAAAAGGTAGTTCAGATACGCAGTATTTT.

The genes are TRBV20-1 and TRBJ1-1; 8 bases fit TRBD1. Germline V gene data show CDR1 as DFQATT and CDR2 as SNEGSKA (reference sequence). The CDR3 runs 14 residues. The ends lost 4 bases at V and 5 bases at J; junction bases unmatched: 9. CDR3 nucleotide sequence: TGCAGTGCTAATCCCTTGGACAGGGATACTGAAGCTTTCTTT. Encoded protein: CSANPLDRDTEAFF.

The genes are TRBV27 and TRBJ2-7, with a possible D match to TRBD2 (5 bases). The length of the CDR3 is 13 residues. CDR1 and CDR2 (germline): MNHEY, SMNVEV (reference sequence). V lost 5 bases and J lost 1, with 9 bases in between. The CDR3 sequence: CASSHGVSYEQYF. For the CDR3, the DNA is TGTGCCAGCAGTCACGGGGTTTCCTACGAGCAGTACTTC.

The V and J genes are TRBV20-1 and TRBJ2-2; unclear D gene. The CDR3 consists of 12 residues. Trimming took off 5 bases at V and 6 bases at J, with 10 bases between the two ends. Germline V lookup: CDR1 DFQATT, CDR2 SNEGSKA (reference sequence). CDR3 sequence: CSAGRRSGELFF. The CDR3 DNA reads as TGCAGTGCTGGGCGGCGGTCCGGGGAGCTGTTTTTT.

The CDR3 loop reads CASSYDRASYNEQFF. The DNA of the CDR3 is TGTGCCAGCAGCTATGACAGGGCCTCCTACAATGAGCAGTTCTTC. This chain uses TRBV7-3 with TRBJ2-1; TRBD1 matches 7 bases. The CDR3 extends over 15 amino acids. J gave up 0 bases and V 4 bases, and 3 bases lay outside the gene matches. The V gene's germline CDR1 is SGHTA and CDR2 FQGTGA.

This clonotype has a count of ten or more. The genes are TRBV12-3 or TRBV12-4 and TRBJ1-1; no clear D gene. The CDR3 is made up of 12 amino acids. The V end lost 6 bases, the J end lost 5 bases, and 10 bases lay between the germline ends. CDR3 amino acids: CASSFSGTEAFF. The CDR3 bases are TGTGCCAGCAGCTTCAGTGGGACTGAAGCTTTCTTT.